This TCR beta chain was identified during a study of shared clonotypes between healthy human individuals. Only in-frame clones appear in the TCRdb table, and some are missing; sequencing was by immunoSEQ multiplex PCR. The sample carries fewer than 400,000 clones, roughly 70% recorded once. V dropped 1 base and J dropped 6 bases, with 13 bases sitting between them. The germline gives CDR1 SGHDN, CDR2 FVKESK. CDR3 size: 14 residues. The TCR originated in a man under 40 in good health. The V call is TRBV14, the J call TRBJ2-7; a possible D gene is TRBD2 (5 bases). Sequenced input: memory CD4+ T cells sorted from blood. Subset denoted: CD45RA-negative fraction. The CDR3 region is CASSQAGVTAEQYF. The CDR3, as DNA: TGTGCCAGCAGCCAAGCCGGGGTAACAGCCGAGCAGTACTTC.